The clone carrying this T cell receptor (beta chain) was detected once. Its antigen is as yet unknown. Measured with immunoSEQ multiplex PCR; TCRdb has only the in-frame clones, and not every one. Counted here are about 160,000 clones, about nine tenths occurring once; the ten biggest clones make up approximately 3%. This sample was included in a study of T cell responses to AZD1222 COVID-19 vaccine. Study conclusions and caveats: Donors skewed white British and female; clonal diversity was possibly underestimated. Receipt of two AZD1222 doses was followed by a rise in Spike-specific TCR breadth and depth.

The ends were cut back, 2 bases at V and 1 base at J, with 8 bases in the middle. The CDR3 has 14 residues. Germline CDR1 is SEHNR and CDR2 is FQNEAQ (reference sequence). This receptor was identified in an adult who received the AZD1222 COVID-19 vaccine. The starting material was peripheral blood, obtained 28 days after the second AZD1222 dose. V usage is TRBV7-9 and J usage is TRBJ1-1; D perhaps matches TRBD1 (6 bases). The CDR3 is CASSLLQGNTEAFF. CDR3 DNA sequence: TGTGCCAGCAGCTTATTACAGGGGAACACTGAAGCTTTCTTT.